These T cell receptor beta chains were read from a single sample in a study of blood T cell repertoires in COVID-19. Measured with immunoSEQ multiplex PCR; TCRdb has only the in-frame clones, and not every one. The repertoire holds 150,000 to 200,000 clones, with roughly 87% as singletons. Sequencing was done on a sample of PBMCs or T cells enriched from blood (not recorded which). These receptors originate from a man over 45 who had recovered from COVID-19. The CDR3 runs from the conserved cysteine through the conserved F or W. D genes are given only for firm matches. Size tells how often a clone was seen (once, few, many) or the class of an expanded clone, and some rows leave it out.

cdr3_nt	cdr3_aa	clone_size	d_call	v_call	j_call
TGTGCCAGCAGCTCAGGCACTGAAGCTTTCTTT	CASSSGTEAFF	-	-	TRBV7-3	TRBJ1-1
TGTGCCAGCAGCCAAGATTTACAGTATGGCTACACCTTC	CASSQDLQYGYTF	-	-	TRBV14	TRBJ1-2
TGCAGCGCTGGGAGGAGCGGGAGCGATGAGCAGTTCTTC	CSAGRSGSDEQFF	-	TRBD2	TRBV29-1	TRBJ2-1
TGTGCCAGCTCACCACAGAGCGGGAGGTCCTACAATGAGCAGTTCTTC	CASSPQSGRSYNEQFF	-	TRBD2	TRBV18	TRBJ2-1
TGCGCCAGCAGTGAAAACCTCGGCGAGCAGTACTTC	CASSENLGEQYF	once	-	TRBV10-1	TRBJ2-7
TGTGCCAGCAGGCCGGGACAGGCCTGGCGCGAGCAGTACTTC	CASRPGQAWREQYF	-	TRBD1	TRBV6-5	TRBJ2-7
TGTGCCACCAGTGAGCCGCCCTATGGACAGGGAGGGGACGAGACCCAGTACTTC	CATSEPPYGQGGDETQYF	once	-	TRBV24-1	TRBJ2-5
TGTGCTAGTGGTTTGGTAATCGGAAGAGGCACCGGGGAGCTGTTTTTT	CASGLVIGRGTGELFF	-	-	TRBV12-5	TRBJ2-2
TGTGCCAGCAGCTCCTCTAGCGGGAAGGATGAGCAGTTCTTC	CASSSSSGKDEQFF	-	TRBD2	TRBV7-8	TRBJ2-1
TGTGCCAGTAGACAGACAGGGGCCCCTCAGGAAGAGACCCAGTACTTC	CASRQTGAPQEETQYF	-	TRBD1	TRBV19	TRBJ2-5
TGTGCCAGCAGCTTAAATAGGGGCACTCTCTCCTACAATGAGCAGTTCTTC	CASSLNRGTLSYNEQFF	-	-	TRBV13	TRBJ2-1
TGTGCCATCAGTGTTTCAGCGACAGCCGGGGAGCTGTTTTTT	CAISVSATAGELFF	once	-	TRBV10-3	TRBJ2-2
TGTGCCAGCAGTTCACCATACAGGGCCGGGGCCAACGTCCTGACTTTC	CASSSPYRAGANVLTF	-	-	TRBV6-5	TRBJ2-6
TGTGCCAGCAGCCGACTCCCCTCTGGGGCCAACGTCCTGACTTTC	CASSRLPSGANVLTF	-	-	TRBV3-1/TRBV3-2	TRBJ2-6
TGTGCCAGCTCAGTGGACAGAAATAATTCACCCCTCCACTTT	CASSVDRNNSPLHF	-	-	TRBV18	TRBJ1-6
TGCGCCAGCAGCCGGGAGATAGGGACAGGGGGGACCGGGGAGCTGTTTTTT	CASSREIGTGGTGELFF	-	TRBD1	TRBV4-1	TRBJ2-2
TGCGCCAGCAGCTTGGCCAGGGCTAGCAATCAGCCCCAGCATTTT	CASSLARASNQPQHF	-	-	TRBV5-1	TRBJ1-5
TGTGCCAGCAGCTACACAGGGGGCAACTATGGCTACACCTTC	CASSYTGGNYGYTF	few	TRBD1	TRBV7-9	TRBJ1-2
TGTGCAAGTCGCTTCTCGGGTGACTCGGAGACCCAGTACTTC	CASRFSGDSETQYF	-	-	TRBV12-2	TRBJ2-5
TGTGCCAGCAGTTATGATAGGGGAGGGCGGACCATATATTTT	CASSYDRGGRTIYF	once	-	TRBV6-5	TRBJ1-3
TGTGCCAGCAGTTACCAGGGACTAGCGGGAACGCAAGATACGCAGTATTTT	CASSYQGLAGTQDTQYF	-	TRBD2	TRBV6-2/TRBV6-3	TRBJ2-3
TGTGCCAGCAGCCAAGATCGAACAGGGGGGAAAGAAGAAAAACTGTTTTTT	CASSQDRTGGKEEKLFF	few	TRBD1	TRBV14	TRBJ1-4
TGTGCCAGCAGTGCTGGGACCTCCAGGGGCCTTAGCAATCAGCCCCAGCATTTT	CASSAGTSRGLSNQPQHF	-	-	TRBV2	TRBJ1-5
TGTGCCAGCAGCCCAGGACTAGCTTTCGATGAGCAGTTCTTC	CASSPGLAFDEQFF	once	TRBD2	TRBV7-6	TRBJ2-1
TGCGCCAGCAGATCCGGGACAGGGGGAGTTCACTATGGCTACACCTTC	CASRSGTGGVHYGYTF	few	TRBD1	TRBV5-1	TRBJ1-2
TGTGCCAGCAGTGATTCGATCCGGGACAGGGGACGCCCCTCTGGAAACACCATATATTTT	CASSDSIRDRGRPSGNTIYF	-	TRBD1	TRBV6-1	TRBJ1-3
TGTGCCAGCAGTTTAAAAGTTGACAGGGGGCCGGAGACCCAGTACTTC	CASSLKVDRGPETQYF	-	TRBD1	TRBV28	TRBJ2-5
TGTGCCAGCAGTGAGGAGACGGAAGAGACCCAGTACTTC	CASSEETEETQYF	-	-	TRBV2	TRBJ2-5
TGTGCCAGCAGCTCGACAGGGGGACTATGGGACACGCAGTATTTT	CASSSTGGLWDTQYF	once	TRBD1	TRBV9	TRBJ2-3
TGCGCCAGCAGCTTGGTCGGTTCCAGGACTAGCACAGATACGCAGTATTTT	CASSLVGSRTSTDTQYF	-	-	TRBV5-1	TRBJ2-3
TGTGCCACCAGTGACCGGACTAGCCAAATCTCCTACAATGAGCAGTTCTTC	CATSDRTSQISYNEQFF	-	TRBD2	TRBV24-1	TRBJ2-1
TGTGCCTGGAACGCACTCGGGGTTGCAACTGAAGCTTTCTTT	CAWNALGVATEAFF	-	-	TRBV30	TRBJ1-1
TGTGCCAGCAGCTGGACAGGCTCTGGGGCCAACGTCCTGACTTTC	CASSWTGSGANVLTF	once	TRBD1	TRBV7-9	TRBJ2-6